This T cell receptor beta chain was recovered during a study of T cell responses to AZD1222 COVID-19 vaccine (dated by TCRdb to 2020 to 2022). For the study in its entirety: A total of 230 to 250 trial participants underwent TCR sequencing, of whom about 200 received two doses of AZD1222 and about 25 received two doses of the MenACWY control vaccine. Enrollment into the trials was organized by age into subgroups of 18-55, 56-69 and 70-plus years, and those subgroups contained approximately 150, 30 and 60 TCR-sequenced participants, respectively. What the research found in general, with its limitations: The vaccine-associated CD4 TCRs covered the entire spike protein, and the dominant responses fell in regions 160-218 and 743-854. Nearly half of unique spike-specific TCRs reportedly recognized epitopes outside regions mutated in the B.1.351 and B.1.1.7 variants. In the small 56-69-year group, the increase in depth fell short of significance, most likely because of low power. After two AZD1222 doses, spike-specific TCR breadth and depth were significantly higher than at day 0 and than in MenACWY recipients. Conclusions about previously exposed vaccinees were limited because only six AZD1222 recipients were SARS-CoV-2 seropositive at baseline. Most participants were white British and females outnumbered males, and the authors suggested that clonal diversity may have been underestimated. Because no day 14 peak-response samples were available, the repertoires could be characterized only after the peak T cell response.

The germline V gene encodes CDR1 SGHNT and CDR2 YYREEE (reference sequence). V is cut back by 3 bases and J by 1 base, with 1 base in the junction unmatched. The CDR3 spans 14 residues, from the cysteine through the phenylalanine. Only the CDR3 portion is preserved as DNA: 42 bases, with reading frame beginning at the first base. On this clone: Its recognized antigen is unknown. Base qualities are not provided; no much larger clone lies one nucleotide away.

The CDR3 regions of human TCRbeta chains were analyzed by immunosequencing. Concerning the study's data processing: TCRs in the repertoires were compared against a reference library of SARS-CoV-2-specific TCRs that had been generated with the MIRA antigen-specificity platform. Breadth was defined as the fraction of unique TCRs that were SARS-CoV-2-associated. Depth was defined as the fraction of total T cells that were SARS-CoV-2-associated. Using the MIRA data, each spike-specific TCR was mapped to the spike region that the TCR reacts to and placed in a CD4 or CD8 class. Log10-transformed breadth and depth values were compared by one-way ANOVA with Sidak's multiple comparisons tests. TCRdb holds this immuneACCESS table with in-frame rearrangements only. Some clones are missing; in checked studies, unresolved V genes explain under half, and the rest has no known cause. The DNA was the basis for D and trimming; V, J and clone size are from that table. The sample table records roughly 140,000 clones; around 94% of these occur just once. Jointly, the top ten make up approximately 12% of the sample.

The time point label, read with the paper, signifies: sample from adult after SARS-CoV-2 infection, after symptom onset. A couple of convalescent COVID-19 patients, sampled after symptom onset from adults with prior SARS-CoV-2 infection, were also TCR-sequenced for comparison. The sample in question was peripheral blood, obtained after recovery from COVID-19. The chain is encoded by TRBV5-4 joined to TRBJ1-1, with 9 junctional bases fitting TRBD1. This TCR was recovered from an adult who had recovered from COVID-19. This receptor carries the CDR3 CASSWTGENTEAFF. The DNA sequence is as follows: TGTGCCAGCAGCTGGACAGGGGAGAACACTGAAGCTTTCTTT.